This T cell receptor (beta chain) was sequenced for a study of blood T cell repertoires in COVID-19. The wider study: The cDNA or gDNA used as material had been derived from T cells, B-cell-depleted T cells, or PBMCs.

Repertoires were generated with immunoSEQ multiplex PCR, while TCRdb's copy carries only in-frame clones and drops some. The sample records about 100,000 clones, about 91% being singletons. The source is a human donor in a cohort sampled during active COVID-19. The sequenced sample consisted of peripheral blood.

CDR3 sequence reads: CASSLDGGGETQYF. DNA of the CDR3: TGTGCCAGCAGCTTGGATGGGGGAGGGGAGACCCAGTACTTC. The V call is TRBV5-4, the J call TRBJ2-5; 7 bases align to TRBD2. After removal of 0 bases from V and 5 bases from J, the junction contained 4 bases not matched to a gene. The CDR3 has 14 residues. CDR1 SGHNT and CDR2 YYREEE come from the germline V gene (reference sequence).